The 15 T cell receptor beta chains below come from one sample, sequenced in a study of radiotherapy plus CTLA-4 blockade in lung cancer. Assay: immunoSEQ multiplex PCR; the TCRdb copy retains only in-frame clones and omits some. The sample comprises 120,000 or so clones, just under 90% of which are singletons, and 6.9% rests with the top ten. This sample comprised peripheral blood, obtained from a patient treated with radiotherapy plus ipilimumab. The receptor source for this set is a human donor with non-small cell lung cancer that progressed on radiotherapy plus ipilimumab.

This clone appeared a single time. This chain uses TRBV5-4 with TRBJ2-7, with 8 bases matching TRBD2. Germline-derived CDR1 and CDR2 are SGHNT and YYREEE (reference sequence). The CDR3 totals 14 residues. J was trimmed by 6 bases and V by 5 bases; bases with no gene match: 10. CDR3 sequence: CASRQSSGIGEQYF. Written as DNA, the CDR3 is TGTGCCAGCAGACAAAGTAGCGGGATAGGCGAGCAGTACTTC.

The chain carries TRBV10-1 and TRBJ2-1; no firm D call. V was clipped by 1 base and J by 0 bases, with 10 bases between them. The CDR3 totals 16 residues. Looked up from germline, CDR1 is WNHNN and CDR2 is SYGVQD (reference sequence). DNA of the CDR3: TGCGCCAGCAGTGAGTTGTCAGCTAGCTCCTACAATGAGCAGTTCTTC. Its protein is CASSELSASSYNEQFF.

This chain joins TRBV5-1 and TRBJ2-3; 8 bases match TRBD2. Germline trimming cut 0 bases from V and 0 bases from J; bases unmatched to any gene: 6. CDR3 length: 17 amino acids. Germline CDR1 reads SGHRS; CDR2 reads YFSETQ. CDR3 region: CASSLAPSGFSTDTQYF. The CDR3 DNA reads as TGCGCCAGCAGCTTGGCACCTAGCGGGTTTAGCACAGATACGCAGTATTTT.

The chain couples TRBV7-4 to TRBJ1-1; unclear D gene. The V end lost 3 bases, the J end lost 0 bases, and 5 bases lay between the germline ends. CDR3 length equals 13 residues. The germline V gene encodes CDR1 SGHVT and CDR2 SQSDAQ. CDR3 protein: CASSFRMNTEAFF. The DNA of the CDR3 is TGTGCCAGCAGCTTTCGGATGAACACTGAAGCTTTCTTT.

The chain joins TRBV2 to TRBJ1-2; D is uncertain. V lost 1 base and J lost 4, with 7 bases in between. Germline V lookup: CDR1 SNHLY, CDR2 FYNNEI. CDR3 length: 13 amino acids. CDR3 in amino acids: CASSEGRGYGYTF. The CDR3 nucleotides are TGTGCCAGCAGTGAAGGACGAGGCTATGGCTACACCTTC.

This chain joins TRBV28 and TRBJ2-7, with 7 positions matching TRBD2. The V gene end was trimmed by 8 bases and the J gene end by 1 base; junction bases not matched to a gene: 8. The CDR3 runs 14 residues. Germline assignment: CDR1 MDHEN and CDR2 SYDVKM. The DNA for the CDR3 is TGTGCCAGCGGGAGCGGGGAAGCATCCTACGAGCAGTACTTC. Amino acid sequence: CASGSGEASYEQYF.

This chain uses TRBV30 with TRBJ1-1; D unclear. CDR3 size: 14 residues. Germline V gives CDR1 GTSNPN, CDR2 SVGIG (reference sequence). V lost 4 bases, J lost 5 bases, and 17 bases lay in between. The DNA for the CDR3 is TGTGCCTGGAAATTCGATTTAGGGTGGACTGAAGCTTTCTTT. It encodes CAWKFDLGWTEAFF.

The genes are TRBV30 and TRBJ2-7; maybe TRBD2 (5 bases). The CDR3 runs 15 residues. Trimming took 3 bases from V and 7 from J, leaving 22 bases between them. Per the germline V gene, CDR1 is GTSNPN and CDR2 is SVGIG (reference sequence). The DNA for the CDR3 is TGTGCCTGGAGCCCCCGGACGGGGAAGTCGGGAGAGCAGTACTTC. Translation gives CAWSPRTGKSGEQYF.

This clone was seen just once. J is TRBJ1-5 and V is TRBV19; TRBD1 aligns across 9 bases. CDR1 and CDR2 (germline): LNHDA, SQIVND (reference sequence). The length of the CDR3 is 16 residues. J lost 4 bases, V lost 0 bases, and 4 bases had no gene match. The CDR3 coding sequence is TGTGCCAGTAGTATAGATCTCGGGACAGGGAATCAGCCCCAGCATTTT. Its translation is CASSIDLGTGNQPQHF.

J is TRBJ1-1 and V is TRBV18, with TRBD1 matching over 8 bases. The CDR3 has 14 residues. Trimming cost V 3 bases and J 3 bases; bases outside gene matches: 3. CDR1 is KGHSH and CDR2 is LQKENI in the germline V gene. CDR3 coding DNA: TGTGCCAGCTCACCCATGACAGGGGACACTGAAGCTTTCTTT. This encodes CASSPMTGDTEAFF.

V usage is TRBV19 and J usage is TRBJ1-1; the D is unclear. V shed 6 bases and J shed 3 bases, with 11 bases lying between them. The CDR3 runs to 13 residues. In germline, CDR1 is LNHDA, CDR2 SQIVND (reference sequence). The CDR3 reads CASSLSEDTEAFF. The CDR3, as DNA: TGTGCCAGTAGCCTCTCTGAGGACACTGAAGCTTTCTTT.

CDR3 coding DNA: TGTGCCACCAGCAGAGATGGGGGCGGACTAGGAACCTACGAGCAGTACTTC. This translates into CATSRDGGGLGTYEQYF. The V call is TRBV15, the J call TRBJ2-7; a possible D gene is TRBD2 (7 bases). Germline CDR1 and CDR2: LNHNV and YYDKDF (reference sequence). V was shortened by 0 bases and J by 2 bases, with 17 bases between the two germline ends. The CDR3 loop spans 17 amino acids.

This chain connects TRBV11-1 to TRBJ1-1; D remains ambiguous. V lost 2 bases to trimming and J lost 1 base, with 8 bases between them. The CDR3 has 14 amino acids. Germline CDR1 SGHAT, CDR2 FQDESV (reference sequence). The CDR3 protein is CASSLRVSNTEAFF. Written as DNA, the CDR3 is TGTGCCAGCAGCTTAAGGGTCTCGAACACTGAAGCTTTCTTT.

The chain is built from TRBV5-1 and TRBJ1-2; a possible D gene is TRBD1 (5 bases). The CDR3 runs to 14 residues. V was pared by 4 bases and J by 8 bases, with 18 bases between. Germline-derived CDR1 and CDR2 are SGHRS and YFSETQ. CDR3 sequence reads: CASSPRDLVRGYTF. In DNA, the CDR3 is TGCGCCAGCAGCCCCCGGGACCTAGTCAGGGGCTACACCTTC. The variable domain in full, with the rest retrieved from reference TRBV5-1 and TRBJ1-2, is KAGVTQTPRYLIKTRGQQVTLSCSPISGHRSVSWYQQTPGQGLQFLFEYFSETQRNKGNFPGRFSGRQFSNSRSEMNVSTLELGDSALYLCASSPRDLVRGYTFGSGTRLTVV.

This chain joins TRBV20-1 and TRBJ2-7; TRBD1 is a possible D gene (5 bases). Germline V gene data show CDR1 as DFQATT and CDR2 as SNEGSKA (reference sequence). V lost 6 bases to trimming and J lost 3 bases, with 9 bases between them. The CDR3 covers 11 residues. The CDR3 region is CSATTVYEQYF. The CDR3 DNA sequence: TGCAGTGCAACGACAGTCTACGAGCAGTACTTC.